This is a list of T cell receptor beta chains from one sample in a study of cytomegalovirus exposure and HLA in healthy donors. Data came from immunoSEQ multiplex PCR; TCRdb stores just in-frame clones and leaves some out. This sample contains about 130,000 clones. Sequencing was carried out using PBMCs. The receptors come from a man aged 30 to 45 in good health and CMV-seronegative. CDR3s include the opening cysteine and the closing phenylalanine or tryptophan. D genes are given only for firm matches.

V: TRBV11-2
J: TRBJ2-1
D: TRBD1
CDR3: CASSTTGPNEQFF
DNA: TGTGCCAGCAGCACGACAGGGCCCAATGAGCAGTTCTTC

V: TRBV7-2
J: TRBJ1-2
D: TRBD1
CDR3: CASSRRTGGASRANYGYTF
DNA: TGTGCCAGCAGCCGCCGGACAGGGGGCGCGTCTAGAGCTAACTATGGCTACACCTTC

V: TRBV7-3
J: TRBJ1-1
D: NA
CDR3: CASSLTGGVTEAFF
DNA: TGTGCCAGCAGCTTAACAGGGGGAGTCACTGAAGCTTTCTTT

V: TRBV7-3
J: TRBJ2-1
D: TRBD2
CDR3: CASSRGRANGNEQFF
DNA: TGTGCCAGCAGCCGCGGGAGGGCCAACGGTAATGAGCAGTTCTTC

V: TRBV27
J: TRBJ2-2
D: NA
CDR3: CASSFLDTGELFF
DNA: TGTGCCAGCAGTTTTCTAGACACCGGGGAGCTGTTTTTT

V: TRBV19
J: TRBJ2-3
D: TRBD1
CDR3: CATKDRYTDTQYF
DNA: TGTGCCACCAAGGACAGGTACACAGATACGCAGTATTTT

V: TRBV28
J: TRBJ1-5
D: NA
CDR3: CASSFGGQPQHF
DNA: TGTGCCAGCAGTTTCGGGGGACAGCCCCAGCATTTT

V: TRBV2
J: TRBJ1-4
D: NA
CDR3: CASSWAPGDDEKLFF
DNA: TGTGCCAGCAGTTGGGCCCCGGGGGATGATGAAAAACTGTTTTTT

V: TRBV30
J: TRBJ1-2
D: TRBD1
CDR3: CAWTLDRAIYGYTF
DNA: TGTGCCTGGACCCTTGACAGGGCGATCTATGGCTACACCTTC

V: TRBV4-3
J: TRBJ1-4
D: NA
CDR3: CASSQEVQVEYEKLFF
DNA: TGCGCCAGCAGCCAAGAAGTACAGGTGGAGTACGAAAAACTGTTTTTT

V: TRBV28
J: TRBJ1-5
D: NA
CDR3: CASSRILGGNQPQHF
DNA: TGTGCCAGCAGTCGGATCTTAGGAGGGAATCAGCCCCAGCATTTT

V: TRBV11-2
J: TRBJ2-2
D: NA
CDR3: CASSLNPGKGGWHTGELFF
DNA: TGTGCCAGCAGCTTAAATCCCGGGAAAGGCGGGTGGCACACCGGGGAGCTGTTTTTT

V: TRBV5-1
J: TRBJ2-7
D: TRBD2
CDR3: CASSLSPSGSYEQYF
DNA: TGCGCCAGCAGCTTGTCGCCTAGCGGGAGCTACGAGCAGTACTTC

V: TRBV11-2
J: TRBJ1-4
D: TRBD1
CDR3: CASSSTGGSNEKLFF
DNA: TGTGCCAGCAGCTCGACAGGGGGATCCAATGAAAAACTGTTTTTT

V: TRBV28
J: TRBJ2-3
D: TRBD2
CDR3: CASSPLPGTSGGRDTQYF
DNA: TGTGCCAGCAGTCCCCTCCCCGGGACTAGCGGAGGTAGGGATACGCAGTATTTT

V: TRBV30
J: TRBJ2-7
D: TRBD2
CDR3: CAWSSGLPSYEQYF
DNA: TGTGCCTGGAGCTCGGGACTACCTTCCTACGAGCAGTACTTC

V: TRBV5-5
J: TRBJ2-3
D: TRBD2
CDR3: CASSFILAADTQYF
DNA: TGTGCCAGCAGCTTCATACTAGCGGCAGATACGCAGTATTTT

V: TRBV19
J: TRBJ2-5
D: NA
CDR3: CASSTGQETQYF
DNA: TGTGCCAGTAGTACAGGCCAAGAGACCCAGTACTTC

V: TRBV2
J: TRBJ2-7
D: TRBD1
CDR3: CASSQQGAANEQYF
DNA: TGTGCCAGCAGTCAACAGGGGGCGGCGAACGAGCAGTACTTC

V: TRBV2
J: TRBJ1-5
D: NA
CDR3: CASSEQGNQPQHF
DNA: TGTGCCAGCAGTGAACAGGGGAATCAGCCCCAGCATTTT

V: TRBV7-3
J: TRBJ2-5
D: NA
CDR3: CASSLNIQETQYF
DNA: TGTGCCAGCAGCTTAAATATCCAAGAGACCCAGTACTTC

V: TRBV2
J: TRBJ1-5
D: NA
CDR3: CASSDGYSNQPQHF
DNA: TGTGCCAGCAGTGACGGTTATAGCAATCAGCCCCAGCATTTT